Listed below are T cell receptor beta chains from one sample, sequenced in a study of blood T cell repertoires in COVID-19. The repertoire was sequenced with immunoSEQ multiplex PCR; TCRdb's copy has only in-frame clones and lacks some. The repertoire has around 160,000 clones, roughly 86% of them found once; the top ten carry 0.99%. The sample consisted of peripheral blood. These receptors all stem from a man between 18 and 29 years old with acute or convalescent COVID-19. The CDR3 runs from the conserved cysteine through the conserved F or W. The D gene is left open where the match is weak. A row's size may be missing; if present it is once, few, many or a size class.

abundance: .; v_gene: TRBV9; j_gene: TRBJ1-2; d_gene: .; CDR3aa: CASSVGLVRANYGYTF; CDR3nt: TGTGCCAGCAGCGTAGGCCTGGTCAGAGCGAACTATGGCTACACCTTC
abundance: .; v_gene: TRBV6-5; j_gene: TRBJ1-1; d_gene: .; CDR3aa: CASSQGGRVAFF; CDR3nt: TGTGCCAGCAGCCAAGGAGGGCGGGTAGCTTTCTTT
abundance: once; v_gene: TRBV30; j_gene: TRBJ2-2; d_gene: TRBD1; CDR3aa: CAWWTGSAGELFF; CDR3nt: TGTGCCTGGTGGACAGGGTCGGCCGGGGAGCTGTTTTTT
abundance: .; v_gene: TRBV12-3/TRBV12-4; j_gene: TRBJ2-1; d_gene: .; CDR3aa: CASSLPGVYEQFF; CDR3nt: TGTGCCAGCAGTTTGCCCGGGGTCTATGAGCAGTTCTTC
abundance: .; v_gene: TRBV10-1; j_gene: TRBJ2-3; d_gene: TRBD2; CDR3aa: CASSVAGVTDTQYF; CDR3nt: TGCGCCAGCAGTGTTGCGGGGGTGACAGATACGCAGTATTTT
abundance: .; v_gene: TRBV19; j_gene: TRBJ1-5; d_gene: .; CDR3aa: CASSTAGGNQPQHF; CDR3nt: TGTGCCAGTAGTACGGCGGGCGGCAATCAGCCCCAGCATTTT
abundance: .; v_gene: TRBV6-2/TRBV6-3; j_gene: TRBJ1-5; d_gene: TRBD1; CDR3aa: CASSYPQGGQPQHF; CDR3nt: TGTGCCAGCAGTTATCCACAGGGGGGGCAGCCCCAGCATTTT
abundance: few; v_gene: TRBV9; j_gene: TRBJ1-1; d_gene: .; CDR3aa: CASSSDLQDTEAFF; CDR3nt: TGTGCCAGCAGCTCCGACCTACAGGACACTGAAGCTTTCTTT
abundance: .; v_gene: TRBV6-1; j_gene: TRBJ1-2; d_gene: .; CDR3aa: CASSEALGYTF; CDR3nt: TGTGCCAGCAGTGAAGCGCTAGGCTACACCTTC
abundance: .; v_gene: TRBV30; j_gene: TRBJ1-2; d_gene: .; CDR3aa: CAWTFQGRVGGYTF; CDR3nt: TGTGCCTGGACCTTCCAGGGCAGGGTGGGTGGCTACACCTTC
abundance: .; v_gene: TRBV5-1; j_gene: TRBJ2-2; d_gene: .; CDR3aa: CASSGSDSRGGTGELFF; CDR3nt: TGCGCCAGCAGCGGGTCGGACAGCCGAGGGGGCACCGGGGAGCTGTTTTTT
abundance: .; v_gene: TRBV2; j_gene: TRBJ1-2; d_gene: .; CDR3aa: CASSAPRDTRDYGYTF; CDR3nt: TGTGCCAGCAGCGCGCCAAGGGACACAAGGGACTATGGCTACACCTTC
abundance: .; v_gene: TRBV4-1; j_gene: TRBJ1-1; d_gene: .; CDR3aa: CASSLGGGGTPNTEAFF; CDR3nt: TGCGCCAGCAGCCTGGGTGGGGGGGGGACACCAAACACTGAAGCTTTCTTT
abundance: .; v_gene: TRBV18; j_gene: TRBJ1-1; d_gene: TRBD1; CDR3aa: CASSPRDRGRGTEAFF; CDR3nt: TGTGCCAGCTCACCAAGGGACAGGGGTAGGGGCACTGAAGCTTTCTTT
abundance: .; v_gene: TRBV10-2; j_gene: TRBJ1-6; d_gene: TRBD1; CDR3aa: CASSGRWRGRNSPLHF; CDR3nt: TGCGCCAGCAGTGGACGATGGAGGGGGCGGAATTCACCCCTCCACTTT
abundance: .; v_gene: TRBV19; j_gene: TRBJ1-2; d_gene: TRBD1; CDR3aa: CAAQDRASGYGYTF; CDR3nt: TGTGCAGCCCAGGACAGGGCGAGTGGCTATGGCTACACCTTC
abundance: .; v_gene: TRBV5-1; j_gene: TRBJ2-2; d_gene: TRBD2; CDR3aa: CASTSSGGFNTGELFF; CDR3nt: TGCGCCAGCACTTCTTCGGGGGGGTTCAACACCGGGGAGCTGTTTTTT
abundance: .; v_gene: TRBV11-2; j_gene: TRBJ2-1; d_gene: TRBD2; CDR3aa: CASSQIMTSPSAEQFF; CDR3nt: TGTGCCAGCAGCCAAATAATGACTAGCCCCTCTGCTGAGCAGTTCTTC
abundance: .; v_gene: TRBV13; j_gene: TRBJ1-6; d_gene: TRBD1; CDR3aa: CASSINRGRVSNSPLHF; CDR3nt: TGTGCCAGCAGCATAAACAGGGGGCGCGTTTCCAATTCACCCCTCCACTTT
abundance: .; v_gene: TRBV3-1/TRBV3-2; j_gene: TRBJ1-2; d_gene: .; CDR3aa: CASSQTGVGGYTF; CDR3nt: TGTGCCAGCAGCCAGACCGGGGTAGGGGGCTACACCTTC
abundance: .; v_gene: TRBV7-9; j_gene: TRBJ2-2; d_gene: .; CDR3aa: CASSLEASVIFVTGELFF; CDR3nt: TGTGCCAGCAGCTTAGAGGCTAGCGTTATATTCGTCACCGGGGAGCTGTTTTTT
abundance: once; v_gene: TRBV25-1; j_gene: TRBJ2-3; d_gene: .; CDR3aa: CASSETLRSTDTQYF; CDR3nt: TGTGCCAGCAGTGAAACCCTCCGGAGCACAGATACGCAGTATTTT
abundance: .; v_gene: TRBV10-2; j_gene: TRBJ1-1; d_gene: TRBD1; CDR3aa: CASSEPGTGVAFF; CDR3nt: TGCGCCAGCAGTGAACCCGGGACAGGGGTAGCTTTCTTT
abundance: .; v_gene: TRBV6-5; j_gene: TRBJ1-5; d_gene: TRBD1; CDR3aa: CASRSPGGDQPQHF; CDR3nt: TGTGCCAGCAGATCCCCAGGGGGAGATCAGCCCCAGCATTTT
abundance: .; v_gene: TRBV27; j_gene: TRBJ1-1; d_gene: TRBD1; CDR3aa: CATRQGAGTEAFF; CDR3nt: TGTGCCACCCGGCAGGGGGCAGGGACTGAAGCTTTCTTT